The 14 T cell receptor beta chains in this list originate from one sample, sequenced in a study of control samples from healthy donors and cancer patients. The method was immunoSEQ multiplex PCR; TCRdb's version includes in-frame clones alone and lacks a portion of them. This repertoire shows 140,000 to 150,000 clones, under 95% found once; its top ten account for 5.8%. Source material: blood. Receptors were obtained from a man between 18 and 35 years old in good health.

Concerning this clone: The junction departs from the called germline gene at one end, perhaps through a read error. The rearrangement joins TRBV7-8 to TRBJ2-7; D tentatively fits TRBD1 or TRBD2 (6 bases each). The CDR3 runs to 14 residues. Germline V gives CDR1 SGHVS, CDR2 FQNEAQ. CDR3 DNA sequence: TGTGCCAGCAGCTTAGCCGGGACTCCGGGACACCCTGTCTTC. It encodes CASSLAGTPGHPVF.

The rearrangement joins TRBV28 to TRBJ1-3, with D possibly matching TRBD1 (5 bases). CDR3 length equals 15 residues. Trimming stripped 7 bases from V and 0 bases from J, with 13 bases between. CDR1 and CDR2 from the germline V gene are MDHEN and SYDVKM. The CDR3 coding sequence is TGTGCCAGCATTGACCGGGGCCTCTCTGGAAACACCATATATTTT. Its translation is CASIDRGLSGNTIYF.

This chain links TRBV7-3 with TRBJ1-5; D ambiguous. V lost 2 bases, J lost 9 bases, and 11 bases lay in between. The CDR3 loop spans 13 amino acids. CDR1 and CDR2 from the germline V gene are SGHTA and FQGTGA. CDR3 amino acids: CASSLRSSGPQHF. CDR3 sequence (DNA): TGTGCCAGCAGCTTACGGAGTTCAGGGCCCCAGCATTTT.

The CDR3 loop reads CASSLDGNYGYTF. In DNA form, the CDR3 reads TGTGCCAGCAGTTTAGACGGGAACTATGGCTACACCTTC. V and J are TRBV12-3 or TRBV12-4 and TRBJ1-2; D is ambiguous. The CDR3 contains 13 residues. V was pared by 1 base and J by 2 bases, with 5 bases between.

DNA of the CDR3: TGCAGCGTTGACTCCCGGTTCCGCTCCTACAATGAGCAGTTCTTC. Its translation: CSVDSRFRSYNEQFF. The rearrangement joins TRBV29-1 to TRBJ2-1; the D is unclear. The germline V gene has CDR1 SQVTM and CDR2 ANQGSEA. The CDR3 loop spans 15 amino acids. V was shortened by 3 bases and J by 0 bases, with 12 bases between the two germline ends.

V usage is TRBV20-1 and J usage is TRBJ2-7; 7 nucleotides match TRBD1. The CDR3 totals 15 residues. CDR1 and CDR2 from the germline V gene are DFQATT and SNEGSKA (reference sequence). The V segment lost 3 bases and the J segment 2 bases; nucleotides outside the gene matches: 10. Here the CDR3 reads CSASSGTARTYEQYF. The DNA for the CDR3 is TGCAGTGCTAGTTCCGGGACAGCAAGAACCTACGAGCAGTACTTC.

This chain joins TRBV4-1 and TRBJ1-5; no clear D gene. Looked up from germline, CDR1 is MGHRA and CDR2 is YSYEKL. CDR3 length: 16 residues. Between the trimmed V and J ends, which lost 4 bases and 2 bases, there was a span of 15 bases. Here the CDR3 reads CASSPEVQGGNQPQHF. The CDR3 coding sequence is TGCGCCAGCAGCCCAGAGGTCCAAGGTGGCAATCAGCCCCAGCATTTT.

This rearrangement joins TRBV19 to TRBJ1-4; 9 bases fit TRBD1. J gave up 6 bases and V 7 bases, and 3 bases lay outside the gene matches. Germline loops: CDR1 LNHDA, CDR2 SQIVND (reference sequence). CDR3 length: 13 amino acids. The CDR3 bases are TGTGCCAGTACCCGACAGGGGGATGAAAAACTGTTTTTT. Protein product: CASTRQGDEKLFF.

This clone has ten or more counts. Other nucleotide sequences from this sample produce the same CDR3. The J gene is TRBJ2-7, the V gene TRBV27; D gene ambiguous. The CDR3 spans 14 residues. V was shortened by 2 bases and J by 1 base, with 9 bases between the two germline ends. Germline V lookup: CDR1 MNHEY, CDR2 SMNVEV (reference sequence). The CDR3, as DNA: TGTGCCAGCAGTTTAGCTAGAAGGTCCTACGAGCAGTACTTC. It specifies CASSLARRSYEQYF.

In regard to this clone: One end of the junction fails to match germline, which may point to a read error. The chain links TRBV27 to TRBJ1-1; D is possibly TRBD1 (6 bases). The CDR3 has 14 amino acids. Germline V gene data show CDR1 as MNHEY and CDR2 as SMNVEV (reference sequence). The CDR3, as DNA: TGTGCCAGCACTTTAGTTGTAGGGGGCACTGAAGCTTTCTTT. Encoded protein: CASTLVVGGTEAFF.

The rearrangement links TRBV5-1 to TRBJ2-7; D is possibly TRBD2 (5 bases). The CDR3 runs 15 residues. Trimming took off 6 bases at V and 2 bases at J, with 18 bases between the two ends. Germline V gives CDR1 SGHRS, CDR2 YFSETQ. The CDR3 DNA sequence: TGCGCCAGCACCGAGGCCGAGGGCTCTACCTACGAGCAGTACTTC. Protein product: CASTEAEGSTYEQYF.

The V call is TRBV20-1, the J call TRBJ2-7; D ambiguous. The CDR3 is 11 amino acids. V lost 2 bases, J lost 4 bases, and 6 bases lay in between. Germline assignment: CDR1 DFQATT and CDR2 SNEGSKA (reference sequence). Here the CDR3 reads CSARNTYEQYF. DNA of the CDR3: TGCAGTGCTAGAAACACATACGAGCAGTACTTC.

This clone appeared once. The rearrangement joins TRBV7-4 to TRBJ1-5; maybe TRBD1 (6 bases). This CDR3 region has 15 residues. From germline, CDR1 is SGHVT and CDR2 SQSDAQ. Trimming took off 7 bases at V and 7 bases at J, with 20 bases between the two ends. The CDR3 protein is CASTTGVGGRQPQHF. For the CDR3, the DNA is TGTGCCAGCACCACGGGGGTGGGGGGCCGGCAGCCCCAGCATTTT. The full variable domain, rest sourced from reference TRBV7-4 and TRBJ1-5, is GAGVSQSPRYKVAKRGRDVALRCDSISGHVTLYWYRQTLGQGSEVLTYSQSDAQRDKSGRPSGRFSAERPERSVSTLKIQRTEQGDSAVYLCASTTGVGGRQPQHFGDGTRLSIL.

The chain is built from TRBV7-2 and TRBJ2-3; 13 positions match TRBD2. Germline-derived CDR1 and CDR2 are SGHTA and FQGNSA. The CDR3 runs 15 residues. V lost 4 bases to trimming and J lost 4 bases; unmatched junction nucleotides: 2. CDR3 nucleotides: TGTGCCAGCAGCTGGACTAGCGGGAGCGCAGATACGCAGTATTTT. It codes for CASSWTSGSADTQYF.